These 30 T cell receptor beta chains originate from one sample sequenced in a study of CD8 T cells in Susac syndrome. Reverse transcription of roughly 0.5 to 1 ug RNA was carried out with random hexamers. TCRdb reprocessed the immunoSEQ multiplex PCR reads via MiXCR and lists one record per CDR3 protein. Among about 140,000 distinct CDR3 sequences listed, approximately 95% were seen once. Sequences were obtained from CD4+ T cells from PBMCs. The source of these receptors is a human donor with Susac syndrome.

This rearrangement joins TRBV18 to TRBJ2-5; the D is unclear. Trimming took 2 bases from V and 5 from J, leaving 12 bases between them. The germline CDR1 and CDR2 sequences are KGHSH and LQKENI. This CDR3 contains 14 residues. The CDR3 DNA reads TGTGCCAGCTCACCAACTTCGGCTTCGGAGACCCAGTACTTC. The encoded protein is CASSPTSASETQYF.

The rearrangement uses TRBV12-3 or TRBV12-4 and TRBJ2-7, with 8 bases fitting TRBD2. V trimming: 2 bases; J trimming: 5 bases; junction bases outside the gene matches: 8. The CDR3 consists of 15 residues. The CDR3 DNA reads TGTGCCAGCAGTTTATCGGGACTAGGGCCCAACGAGCAGTACTTC. As protein: CASSLSGLGPNEQYF.

The chain recombines TRBV7-9 with TRBJ2-4; 10 nucleotides align to TRBD1. The V gene's germline CDR1 is SEHNR and CDR2 FQNEAQ (reference sequence). This CDR3 comprises 17 residues. V shed 5 bases, J shed 1 base, and the junction held 8 bases outside the gene matches. CDR3 DNA: TGTGCCAGCAGCACGGGACAGGGGATCGAGGCCAAAAACATTCAGTACTTC. Its protein product is CASSTGQGIEAKNIQYF.

The chain uses TRBV30 and TRBJ1-3; D perhaps matches TRBD1 (5 bases). The germline gives CDR1 GTSNPN, CDR2 SVGIG (reference sequence). V gave up 2 bases and J gave up 0 bases, with 11 bases separating them. The CDR3 loop spans 15 amino acids. The CDR3 region is CAWSRDAGSGNTIYF. The CDR3 bases are TGTGCCTGGAGTCGGGACGCCGGCTCTGGAAACACCATATATTTT.

The gene calls are TRBV20-1 and TRBJ1-1, with 8 bases aligning to TRBD1. Germline lookup yields CDR1 DFQATT and CDR2 SNEGSKA (reference sequence). The CDR3 length is 14 residues. The J segment lost 5 bases and the V segment lost 3 bases, leaving 8 bases of the junction unmatched. The CDR3 DNA sequence: TGCAGTGCTAGTGGACAGGGTGGGGGGACTGAAGCTTTCTTT. Amino acid sequence: CSASGQGGGTEAFF.

The chain employs TRBV7-6 and TRBJ1-5; no firm D call. The germline V and J ends were trimmed by 1 base and 4 bases, with 5 bases remaining between them. The CDR3 loop spans 13 amino acids. Germline values: CDR1 SGHVS, CDR2 FNYEAQ. The CDR3 region is CASSLEVNQPQHF. The DNA for the CDR3 is TGTGCCAGCAGCTTAGAGGTAAATCAGCCCCAGCATTTT.

V and J are TRBV20-1 and TRBJ2-3; perhaps TRBD1 as D (5 bases). CDR1 and CDR2 from the germline V gene are DFQATT and SNEGSKA (reference sequence). Trimming took 5 bases from V and 1 from J, leaving 7 bases between them. The CDR3 spans 12 residues. The CDR3 loop is CSAGQGTDTQYF. DNA for the CDR3: TGCAGTGCTGGACAAGGCACAGATACGCAGTATTTT.

This sequence joins TRBV7-9 and TRBJ2-7; D gene unclear. Germline V gene data show CDR1 as SEHNR and CDR2 as FQNEAQ (reference sequence). With 2 bases removed from V and 6 bases from J, the gap between germline ends came to 5 bases. CDR3 length: 11 residues. Here the CDR3 reads CASSLMGEQYF. In nucleotides, the CDR3 is TGTGCCAGCAGCTTAATGGGCGAGCAGTACTTC. Full variable domain (remainder filled in from reference TRBV7-9 and TRBJ2-7): DTGVSQNPRHKITKRGQNVTFRCDPISEHNRLYWYRQTLGQGPEFLTYFQNEAQLEKSRLLSDRFSAERPKGSFSTLEIQRTEQGDSAMYLCASSLMGEQYFGPGTRLTVT.

This clonotype came up once. This chain joins TRBV19 and TRBJ2-1; TRBD2 matches 8 bases. This CDR3 spans 15 amino acids. The V gene's germline CDR1 is LNHDA and CDR2 SQIVND (reference sequence). The V gene end was trimmed by 5 bases and the J gene end by 0 bases; junction bases not matched to a gene: 3. The CDR3 loop is CASSWSGGSYNEQFF. The CDR3 nucleotides read TGTGCCAGTAGTTGGAGCGGGGGCTCCTACAATGAGCAGTTCTTC.

J is TRBJ2-7 and V is TRBV7-2; the match to TRBD1 covers 7 bases. Germline assignment: CDR1 SGHTA and CDR2 FQGNSA. CDR3 length: 14 amino acids. The V segment lost 8 bases and the J segment 0 bases; nucleotides outside the gene matches: 7. The CDR3 here is CASGVTGDSYEQYF. The CDR3 DNA reads as TGTGCCAGCGGCGTTACAGGGGACTCCTACGAGCAGTACTTC.

The chain has TRBV25-1 and TRBJ2-7, with a tentative D call TRBD1 (5 bases). Trimming took off 4 bases at V and 7 bases at J, with 17 bases between the two ends. Germline loops: CDR1 MGHDK, CDR2 SYGVNS. The CDR3 has 14 residues. The CDR3 DNA follows: TGTGCCAGCAGTGGGGGCCAGCCTGGTGGGGAGCAGTACTTC. It codes for CASSGGQPGGEQYF.

This clonotype was counted a single time. The chain links TRBV19 to TRBJ1-6; D is possibly TRBD1 (6 bases). The CDR3 runs to 14 residues. V was cut by 7 bases and J by 9 bases, with 16 bases left in between. Germline V gene data show CDR1 as LNHDA and CDR2 as SQIVND (reference sequence). CDR3 in amino acids: CASMRTASPSPLHF. CDR3 DNA: TGTGCCAGTATGAGGACAGCAAGTCCTTCACCCCTCCACTTT.

The chain uses TRBV30 and TRBJ1-1; D is ambiguous. Trimming shortened V by 4 bases and J by 1 base, and 10 bases separated the two germline ends. Germline CDR1 GTSNPN, CDR2 SVGIG (reference sequence). There are 13 residues in the CDR3. This chain's CDR3 is CAWNSGRNTEAFF. The CDR3 coding sequence is TGTGCCTGGAATAGCGGGCGGAACACTGAAGCTTTCTTT.

The CDR3 coding sequence is TGTGCCAGCAGCCCCTGGGACAGGGTAGGGCCCCTCCACTTT. It translates to CASSPWDRVGPLHF. This sequence joins TRBV3-1 and TRBJ1-6, with 9 nucleotides matching TRBD1. Germline-derived CDR1 and CDR2 are LGHDT and YNNKEL (reference sequence). This CDR3 has 14 amino acids. V was clipped by 4 bases and J by 13 bases; unmatched bases: 8.

The CDR3 DNA reads as TGCAGTGCCACGGGACTAGCGGGGTCCTACGAGCAGTACTTC. Protein: CSATGLAGSYEQYF. The V call is TRBV20-1, the J call TRBJ2-7; TRBD2 matches at 13 bases. V lost 6 bases and J lost 1; bases outside the gene matches: 3. CDR3 length: 14 residues. CDR1 is DFQATT, CDR2 SNEGSKA, per germline (reference sequence).

The chain combines TRBV30 with TRBJ1-2, with TRBD1 matching 7 bases. The trim removed 2 bases at V and 6 bases at J, leaving 6 bases unmatched. Germline V CDR1 and CDR2: GTSNPN, SVGIG (reference sequence). CDR3 length equals 13 residues. This chain's CDR3 is CAWSTRDRHGYTF. The CDR3, as DNA: TGTGCCTGGAGTACGCGGGACAGACATGGCTACACCTTC.

This chain uses TRBV6-6 with TRBJ1-6, with 7 bases matching TRBD1. CDR1 and CDR2 (germline): MNHNY, SVGAGI (reference sequence). After removal of 0 bases from V and 7 bases from J, the junction contained 0 bases not matched to a gene. The CDR3 is 14 amino acids. CDR3 residues: CASSYSGGNSPLHF. CDR3 bases: TGTGCCAGCAGTTACTCAGGGGGCAATTCACCCCTCCACTTT.

The chain has TRBV5-4 and TRBJ1-2, with 11 positions matching TRBD1. The CDR3 runs to 14 residues. The junction had 7 bases not matched to a gene; V was cut back by 4 bases and J by 8 bases. Germline CDR1 is SGHNT and CDR2 is YYREEE (reference sequence). The CDR3 loop is CASSPDRGPRGYTF. CDR3 coding DNA: TGTGCCAGCAGCCCGGACAGGGGGCCAAGGGGCTACACCTTC.

This chain links TRBV12-3 or TRBV12-4 with TRBJ1-6; tentatively, D is TRBD1 (6 bases). V dropped 6 bases and J dropped 9 bases, with 21 bases sitting between them. The CDR3 is made up of 16 amino acids. CDR3 residues: CASSQGSGRAGSPLHF. The DNA for the CDR3 is TGTGCCAGCAGCCAGGGGAGTGGTCGCGCCGGTTCACCCCTCCACTTT.

This chain connects TRBV7-2 to TRBJ2-1; a weak D match, TRBD2 (6 bases). The germline gives CDR1 SGHTA, CDR2 FQGNSA. The CDR3 covers 14 residues. The V and J ends lost 6 bases and 9 bases respectively, with 18 bases between them. The CDR3 DNA is TGTGCCAGCAGGTGGGCGGGACGATCAAGTGAGCAGTTCTTC. This gives the protein CASRWAGRSSEQFF.

The rearrangement uses TRBV15 and TRBJ2-7; D not resolved. There are 12 residues in the CDR3. Germline CDR1 is LNHNV and CDR2 is YYDKDF (reference sequence). With 0 bases removed from V and 6 bases from J, the gap between germline ends came to 6 bases. The CDR3, as DNA: TGTGCCACCAGCAGAGACAGAGGCGAGCAGTACTTC. Its translation: CATSRDRGEQYF.

The DNA for the CDR3 is TGTGCCAGCAGCTTAAGACAGAACACAGATACGCAGTATTTT. It encodes CASSLRQNTDTQYF. The V and J genes are TRBV7-2 and TRBJ2-3; possible D gene TRBD1, 5 bases. The V end was cut by 2 bases, the J end by 2 bases, with 8 bases between. Germline V gene lookup returns CDR1 SGHTA and CDR2 FQGNSA. This CDR3 spans 14 amino acids.

The chain recombines TRBV29-1 with TRBJ1-2; D unresolved. V was cut by 0 bases and J by 3 bases, with 8 bases left in between. Germline V CDR1 and CDR2: SQVTM, ANQGSEA. This CDR3 has 13 residues. CDR3 sequence: CSVEDEADYGYTF. Written as DNA, the CDR3 is TGCAGCGTTGAAGATGAGGCAGACTATGGCTACACCTTC.

This clonotype appeared once. The rearrangement links TRBV30 to TRBJ2-3; 7 nucleotides align to TRBD2. Germline V gene lookup returns CDR1 GTSNPN and CDR2 SVGIG (reference sequence). The CDR3 loop spans 15 amino acids. V lost 1 base and J lost 2; bases outside the gene matches: 6. The CDR3 bases are TGTGCCTGGAGTGCCGCGGGGGTCCCCACAGATACGCAGTATTTT. The encoded protein is CAWSAAGVPTDTQYF.

This chain connects TRBV20-1 to TRBJ1-2; TRBD1 matches 10 bases. Germline CDR1 is DFQATT and CDR2 is SNEGSKA (reference sequence). The CDR3 runs to 13 residues. The J segment lost 5 bases and the V segment lost 3 bases, leaving 3 bases of the junction unmatched. As DNA, the CDR3 is TGCAGTGCTAGCGTGGACAGGGGGTATGGCTACACCTTC. It encodes CSASVDRGYGYTF.

The V gene is TRBV15, the J gene TRBJ2-3; D is ambiguous. The CDR3 is made up of 14 amino acids. The ends were cut back, 1 base at V and 1 base at J, with 6 bases in the middle. The V gene's germline CDR1 is LNHNV and CDR2 YYDKDF (reference sequence). CDR3 loop: CATSRGPGTDTQYF. The CDR3 coding sequence is TGTGCCACCAGCAGAGGTCCAGGCACAGATACGCAGTATTTT.

The J gene is TRBJ1-1, the V gene TRBV7-6, with a weak D call TRBD1 (6 bases). The germline V and J ends were trimmed by 2 bases and 3 bases, with 10 bases remaining between them. This CDR3 comprises 14 residues. CDR1 and CDR2 from the germline V gene are SGHVS and FNYEAQ. The CDR3 is CASSLRTVDTEAFF. The DNA of the CDR3 is TGTGCCAGCAGCTTAAGGACAGTGGACACTGAAGCTTTCTTT.

The chain has TRBV5-6 and TRBJ2-1; either TRBD1 or TRBD2 may supply D (5 bases each). Germline V gene lookup returns CDR1 SGHDT and CDR2 YYEEEE. CDR3 size: 13 residues. V lost 4 bases, J lost 6 bases, and 11 bases lay in between. CDR3 DNA: TGTGCCAGCAGCGTTACTAGGGGCAATGAGCAGTTCTTC. Translated: CASSVTRGNEQFF.

The rearrangement links TRBV5-1 to TRBJ2-6; TRBD1 aligns across 8 bases. This CDR3 spans 16 amino acids. Germline V gene data show CDR1 as SGHRS and CDR2 as YFSETQ. The V and J ends lost 7 bases and 2 bases, in that order; junction bases with no gene match: 8. The CDR3 nucleotides are TGCGCCAGCGGGCGGACAGGGCCTACTGGGGCCAACGTCCTGACTTTC. The encoded protein is CASGRTGPTGANVLTF.

This chain connects TRBV5-6 to TRBJ2-5; 11 bases are shared with TRBD2. The CDR3 sequence is 15 residues long. From germline, CDR1 is SGHDT and CDR2 YYEEEE. Trimming took 4 bases from V and 2 from J; bases not matched to a gene: 4. The CDR3 nucleotides read TGTGCCAGCAGCGTAGCGGGGGGGCCTCAAGAGACCCAGTACTTC. It codes for CASSVAGGPQETQYF.